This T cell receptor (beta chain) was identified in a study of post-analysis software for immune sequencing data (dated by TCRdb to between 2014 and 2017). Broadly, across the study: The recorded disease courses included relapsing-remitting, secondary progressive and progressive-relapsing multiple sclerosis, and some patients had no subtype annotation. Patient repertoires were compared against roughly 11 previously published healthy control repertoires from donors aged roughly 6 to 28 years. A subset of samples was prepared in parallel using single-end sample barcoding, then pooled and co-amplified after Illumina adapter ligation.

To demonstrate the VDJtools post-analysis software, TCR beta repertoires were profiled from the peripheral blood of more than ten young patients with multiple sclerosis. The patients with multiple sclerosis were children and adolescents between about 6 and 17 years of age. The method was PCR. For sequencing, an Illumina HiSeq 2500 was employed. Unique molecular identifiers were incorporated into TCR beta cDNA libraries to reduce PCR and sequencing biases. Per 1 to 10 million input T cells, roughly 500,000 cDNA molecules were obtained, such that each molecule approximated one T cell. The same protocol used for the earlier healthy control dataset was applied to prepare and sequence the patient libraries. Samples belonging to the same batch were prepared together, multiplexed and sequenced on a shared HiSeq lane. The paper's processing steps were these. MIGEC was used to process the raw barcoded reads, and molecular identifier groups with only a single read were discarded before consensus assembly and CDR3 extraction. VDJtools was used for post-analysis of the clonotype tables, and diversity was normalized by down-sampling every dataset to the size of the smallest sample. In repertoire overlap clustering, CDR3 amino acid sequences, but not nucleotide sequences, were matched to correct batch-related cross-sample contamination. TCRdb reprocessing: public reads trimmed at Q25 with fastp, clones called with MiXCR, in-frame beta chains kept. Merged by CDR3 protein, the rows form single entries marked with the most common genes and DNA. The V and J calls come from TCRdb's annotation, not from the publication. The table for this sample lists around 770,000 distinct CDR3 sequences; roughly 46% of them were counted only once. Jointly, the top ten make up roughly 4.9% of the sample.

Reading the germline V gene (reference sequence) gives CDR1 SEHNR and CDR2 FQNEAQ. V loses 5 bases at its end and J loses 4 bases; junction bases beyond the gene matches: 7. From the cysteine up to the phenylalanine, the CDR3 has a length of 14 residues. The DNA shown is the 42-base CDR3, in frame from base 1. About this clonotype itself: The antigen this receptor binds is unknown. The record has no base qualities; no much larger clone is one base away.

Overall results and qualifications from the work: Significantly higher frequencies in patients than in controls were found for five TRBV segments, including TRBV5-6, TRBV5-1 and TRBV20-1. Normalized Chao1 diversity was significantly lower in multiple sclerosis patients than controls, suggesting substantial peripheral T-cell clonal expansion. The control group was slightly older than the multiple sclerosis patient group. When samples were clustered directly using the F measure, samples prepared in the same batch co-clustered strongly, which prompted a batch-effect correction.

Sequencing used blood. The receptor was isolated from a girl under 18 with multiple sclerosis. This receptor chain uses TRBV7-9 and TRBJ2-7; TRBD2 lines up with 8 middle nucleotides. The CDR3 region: CASSPREGQYEQYF. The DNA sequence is TGTGCCAGCAGCCCCCGGGAGGGCCAGTACGAGCAGTACTTC.